What follows is one TCR beta chain and its context. Random hexamers were used to reverse transcribe about 0.45 to 1 ug of RNA. Across 54 Vbeta and 13 Jbeta, immunoSEQ multiplex PCR amplified TCR beta CDR3. TCRdb passed the immunoSEQ multiplex PCR reads through MiXCR, listing each CDR3 protein once. Found here are 130,000 or so distinct CDR3 sequences, approximately 96% of them singletons; the top ten hold over 0.095%. Sequencing of TCR beta was undertaken in CD8+ and CD4+ T cells derived from blood. Treatment-naive patients with stable or active relapsing-remitting disease served as multiple sclerosis controls. These data are taken from a study of CD8 T cells in Susac syndrome. The sample comprised CD4+ T cells from PBMCs. The clonotype originates from a human donor with multiple sclerosis.

CDR3: CSASGTVKFYGYTF. In DNA, the CDR3 is TGCAGTGCTTCCGGGACGGTTAAATTCTATGGCTACACCTTC. V and J are TRBV20-1 and TRBJ1-2, with a possible D match to TRBD1 (5 bases). Germline-derived CDR1 and CDR2 are DFQATT and SNEGSKA (reference sequence). Between the trimmed V and J ends, which lost 5 bases and 4 bases, there was a span of 17 bases. The CDR3 has 14 residues.